Shown below are 27 T cell receptor beta chains from a single sample sequenced in a study of blood T cell repertoires in COVID-19. Data came from immunoSEQ multiplex PCR; TCRdb stores just in-frame clones and leaves some out. The data show over 400,000 clones, roughly 91% seen once. Sequenced sample: peripheral blood. All receptors come from a woman in her forties or fifties with COVID-19, enrolled during active disease.

Concerning this clone: At the DNA level, this CDR3 is encoded by other sequences in the same sample as well. The rearrangement uses TRBV11-2 and TRBJ2-7, with 9 bases fitting TRBD1. The CDR3 length is 14 residues. CDR1 is SGHAT and CDR2 is FQNNGV in the germline V gene. V was clipped by 1 base and J by 3 bases; unmatched bases: 1. The CDR3 nucleotides read TGTGCCAGCAGCTTAGGACAGGGGGGCTACGAGCAGTACTTC. It codes for CASSLGQGGYEQYF.

The rearrangement uses TRBV29-1 and TRBJ2-7; D gene ambiguous. In germline, CDR1 is SQVTM, CDR2 ANQGSEA. The CDR3 has 12 amino acids. V lost 4 bases and J 3 bases, leaving 10 bases between the germline ends. CDR3 DNA sequence: TGCAGCGTTGCCGGGTTCAACTACGAGCAGTACTTC. Amino acids: CSVAGFNYEQYF.

The rearrangement joins TRBV7-3 to TRBJ2-3; 7 nucleotides match TRBD2. The CDR3 length is 14 residues. V trimming: 6 bases; J trimming: 4 bases; junction bases outside the gene matches: 7. Looked up from germline, CDR1 is SGHTA and CDR2 is FQGTGA. The CDR3 loop reads CASSLSGGSDTQYF. CDR3 nucleotides: TGTGCCAGCAGTTTATCGGGGGGATCAGATACGCAGTATTTT. Together with reference TRBV7-3 and TRBJ2-3, the CDR3 gives the full variable domain: GAGVSQTPSNKVTEKGKYVELRCDPISGHTALYWYRQSLGQGPEFLIYFQGTGAADDSGLPNDRFFAVRPEGSVSTLKIQRTERGDSAVYLCASSLSGGSDTQYFGPGTRLTVL.

This clone was found once. The gene calls are TRBV4-2 and TRBJ1-1; 9 bases map to TRBD1. The germline V gene encodes CDR1 LGHNA and CDR2 YNFKEQ. The CDR3 loop spans 15 amino acids. V gave up 1 base and J gave up 3 bases; unmatched junction bases: 3. The CDR3 DNA follows: TGTGCCAGCAGCCAAGGGACAGGGGAATACACTGAAGCTTTCTTT. Protein sequence: CASSQGTGEYTEAFF.

This clone has more than one count but fewer than ten. The chain carries TRBV6-2 or TRBV6-3 and TRBJ2-7; 7 bases align to TRBD1. After removal of 6 bases from V and 6 bases from J, the junction contained 5 bases not matched to a gene. The germline CDR1 and CDR2 sequences are MNHEY and SVGEGT. The CDR3 spans 12 residues. In DNA form, the CDR3 reads TGTGCCAGCAGCCAAAGGACAGGCGAGCAGTACTTC. Translated, it gives CASSQRTGEQYF.

CDR3 in amino acids: CASTTQQGANYGYTF. In DNA, the CDR3 is TGTGCCAGCACCACACAACAGGGAGCTAACTATGGCTACACCTTC. J is TRBJ1-2 and V is TRBV6-5; weak D call: TRBD1 (6 bases). The CDR3 covers 15 residues. Germline V gene sequence: CDR1 MNHEY, CDR2 SVGAGI. V shed 7 bases and J shed 0 bases, with 15 bases lying between them.

The chain carries TRBV21-1 and TRBJ1-2; TRBD1 is the table's D call and was not checked against the DNA. TRBV21-1 is shown as a pseudogene. This CDR3 has 20 residues. CDR3 sequence reads: CASSKGGRRDRARVHYGYTF. The CDR3 coding sequence is TGTGCCAGCAGCAAAGGCGGTCGAAGGGACAGGGCTAGGGTTCACTATGGCTACACCTTC.

The chain combines TRBV5-5 with TRBJ1-5, with D unresolved. Germline loops: CDR1 SGHKS, CDR2 YYEKEE (reference sequence). Trimming cost V 1 base and J 5 bases, with 13 bases left between them. The CDR3 consists of 15 residues. CDR3 loop: CASSLNGIGDQPQHF. The CDR3, as DNA: TGTGCCAGCAGCTTGAACGGGATAGGAGATCAGCCCCAGCATTTT.

Concerning this clone: At the DNA level, this CDR3 is encoded by other sequences in the same sample as well. The gene calls are TRBV29-1 and TRBJ1-1; D not resolved. This CDR3 has 10 residues. Per the germline V gene, CDR1 is SQVTM and CDR2 is ANQGSEA. The V end lost 5 bases, the J end lost 3 bases, and 4 bases lay between the germline ends. CDR3 sequence (DNA): TGCAGCGTTCGAGACACTGAAGCTTTCTTT. As protein: CSVRDTEAFF.

The chain links TRBV19 to TRBJ1-3; 7 positions agree with TRBD1. The J segment lost 6 bases and the V segment lost 5 bases, leaving 13 bases of the junction unmatched. Germline values: CDR1 LNHDA, CDR2 SQIVND (reference sequence). The CDR3 contains 16 residues. The CDR3 DNA sequence: TGTGCCAGTAGTGTGACAGGGCCTCGCAAGAAAAACACCATATATTTT. Protein product: CASSVTGPRKKNTIYF.

CDR3 protein: CASSQTSGGAKNIQYF. Here the CDR3 DNA reads TGTGCCAGCAGTCAGACTAGCGGGGGAGCCAAAAACATTCAGTACTTC. The chain employs TRBV11-2 and TRBJ2-4, with 12 nucleotides matching TRBD2. Germline V CDR1 and CDR2: SGHAT, FQNNGV. This CDR3 spans 16 amino acids. The trim removed 6 bases at V and 0 bases at J, leaving 3 bases unmatched.

The rearrangement links TRBV7-9 to TRBJ2-1; a weak D match, TRBD2 (6 bases). Germline lookup yields CDR1 SEHNR and CDR2 FQNEAQ (reference sequence). This CDR3 comprises 12 residues. V lost 1 base, J lost 9 bases, and 7 bases lay in between. The CDR3 spells CASSLDGGEQFF. In nucleotides, the CDR3 is TGTGCCAGCAGCTTAGACGGGGGTGAGCAGTTCTTC. Filled out from reference TRBV7-9 and TRBJ2-1, the complete variable domain reads DTGVSQNPRHKITKRGQNVTFRCDPISEHNRLYWYRQTLGQGPEFLTYFQNEAQLEKSRLLSDRFSAERPKGSFSTLEIQRTEQGDSAMYLCASSLDGGEQFFGPGTRLTVL.

The chain is built from TRBV27 and TRBJ1-5; weak D call: TRBD1 (5 bases). Trimming left V 4 bases short and J 6 bases short, with 10 bases between. The CDR3 totals 13 residues. Germline CDR1 and CDR2: MNHEY and SMNVEV (reference sequence). The CDR3 nucleotides read TGTGCCAGCAGTTCAACAGGCGTTCAGCCCCAGCATTTT. This encodes CASSSTGVQPQHF.

The rearrangement uses TRBV11-2 and TRBJ2-3; 11 bases align to TRBD2. The CDR3 runs 16 residues. Trimming took 3 bases from V and 7 from J; bases not matched to a gene: 9. The germline gives CDR1 SGHAT, CDR2 FQNNGV. In DNA, the CDR3 is TGTGCCAGCAGCTTTCTAGCGGGGGGATCGTTGTATACGCAGTATTTT. Amino acids: CASSFLAGGSLYTQYF.

The chain has TRBV5-1 and TRBJ2-3, with 9 bases matching TRBD1. The germline gives CDR1 SGHRS, CDR2 YFSETQ. CDR3 length: 16 residues. The V segment lost 0 bases and the J segment 4 bases; nucleotides outside the gene matches: 6. The CDR3 coding sequence is TGCGCCAGCAGCTTGGAGGGGACAGGGTATCCAGATACGCAGTATTTT. It specifies CASSLEGTGYPDTQYF.

In regard to this clone: At one end the junction does not follow the germline gene, possibly because of a read error. The chain uses TRBV10-1 and TRBJ2-7, with D possibly TRBD1 on 5 matching bases. From germline, CDR1 is WNHNN and CDR2 SYGVQD (reference sequence). The length of the CDR3 is 11 residues. This CDR3 reads CASSEGATLTF. CDR3 in DNA: TGCGCCAGCAGTGAGGGGGCAACCCTTACCTTC.

V and J are TRBV12-3 or TRBV12-4 and TRBJ2-1; D remains ambiguous. Trimming took off 3 bases at V and 8 bases at J, with 11 bases between the two ends. This CDR3 spans 13 amino acids. CDR3 bases: TGTGCCAGCAGTTTGGAGCCTCTGGATGAGCAGTTCTTC. Its protein product is CASSLEPLDEQFF.

This clone was seen at least ten times. The V call is TRBV11-3, the J call TRBJ1-3; 7 bases align to TRBD1. This CDR3 region has 14 residues. The V segment lost 5 bases and the J segment 4 bases; nucleotides outside the gene matches: 5. Germline V lookup: CDR1 SGHNT, CDR2 YENEEA. The CDR3 sequence is CASSPGGSGNTIYF. The CDR3 region has the DNA TGTGCCAGCAGCCCAGGGGGATCCGGAAACACCATATATTTT.

This rearrangement joins TRBV5-1 to TRBJ1-6, with D possibly being TRBD1 (6 bases). CDR3 length: 15 amino acids. V was pared by 4 bases and J by 6 bases, with 14 bases between. Germline V gene lookup returns CDR1 SGHRS and CDR2 YFSETQ. The CDR3 loop reads CASSRDRSGNSPLHF. The DNA for the CDR3 is TGCGCCAGCAGCCGTGACAGGTCCGGTAATTCACCCCTCCACTTT.

V is TRBV7-2 and J is TRBJ2-5, with 15 bases identical to TRBD2. The CDR3 consists of 16 residues. V was clipped by 2 bases and J by 4 bases; unmatched bases: 2. Germline lookup yields CDR1 SGHTA and CDR2 FQGNSA. DNA of the CDR3: TGTGCCAGCAGCTTATGGACTAGCGGGGGGGCAGAGACCCAGTACTTC. Its protein product is CASSLWTSGGAETQYF.

The chain combines TRBV24-1 with TRBJ2-3; 7 nucleotides match TRBD1. CDR3 length: 13 amino acids. The trim removed 6 bases at V and 6 bases at J, leaving 5 bases unmatched. Looked up from germline, CDR1 is KGHDR and CDR2 is SFDVKD. CDR3 coding DNA: TGTGCCACCAGTCCGACAGGGTCCGATACGCAGTATTTT. This codes for CATSPTGSDTQYF.

The CDR3 DNA is TGTGCCAGCAGTCCAGATTTCGACAGGAACCAAGAGACCCAGTACTTC. Protein product: CASSPDFDRNQETQYF. The chain is built from TRBV14 and TRBJ2-5; D may be TRBD1 (6 bases). This CDR3 spans 16 amino acids. V was clipped by 6 bases and J by 0 bases, with 17 bases between them. CDR1 is SGHDN, CDR2 FVKESK, per germline.

There are a few counts of this clone. The chain uses TRBV7-2 and TRBJ2-1; no definite D call. Looked up from germline, CDR1 is SGHTA and CDR2 is FQGNSA. V was pared by 1 base and J by 4 bases, with 11 bases between. There are 15 residues in the CDR3. CDR3 bases: TGTGCCAGCAGCTTAGAAACGGAGACGTACAATGAGCAGTTCTTC. This translates into CASSLETETYNEQFF.

The V gene is TRBV2, the J gene TRBJ2-3; 12 bases fit TRBD1. The V and J ends lost 9 bases and 4 bases, in that order; junction bases with no gene match: 8. CDR1 is SNHLY, CDR2 FYNNEI, per germline. The CDR3 is made up of 15 amino acids. Here the CDR3 DNA reads TGTGCCAGTATCCGGGACAGGGGGCTTCCAGATACGCAGTATTTT. Translating it yields CASIRDRGLPDTQYF. The full variable domain, completed using reference TRBV2 and TRBJ2-3, is EPEVTQTPSHQVTQMGQEVILRCVPISNHLYFYWYRQILGQKVEFLVSFYNNEISEKSEIFDDQFSVERPDGSNFTLKIRSTKLEDSAMYFCASIRDRGLPDTQYFGPGTRLTVL.

The rearrangement uses TRBV9 and TRBJ2-2; the match to TRBD2 covers 8 bases. The V and J ends lost 0 bases and 7 bases, in that order; junction bases with no gene match: 8. Germline V gives CDR1 SGDLS, CDR2 YYNGEE. The CDR3 is 16 residues long. CDR3 nucleotides: TGTGCCAGCAGCGTAGCTACGGGGGGGCCGGACGGGGAGCTGTTTTTT. As protein: CASSVATGGPDGELFF. Full variable domain (rest looked up from reference TRBV9 and TRBJ2-2): DSGVTQTPKHLITATGQRVTLRCSPRSGDLSVYWYQQSLDQGLQFLIQYYNGEERAKGNILERFSAQQFPDLHSELNLSSLELGDSALYFCASSVATGGPDGELFFGEGSRLTVL.

The chain uses TRBV13 and TRBJ1-2; D is possibly TRBD1 (6 bases). This CDR3 has 14 residues. Germline CDR1 reads PRHDT; CDR2 reads FYEKMQ (reference sequence). Trimming stripped 1 base from V and 2 bases from J, with 8 bases between. CDR3 protein: CASSLVTGNYGYTF. The CDR3 DNA is TGTGCCAGCAGCTTAGTAACAGGGAACTATGGCTACACCTTC.

The chain combines TRBV5-6 with TRBJ2-7; D may be TRBD1 (6 bases). Trimming stripped 2 bases from V and 4 bases from J, with 16 bases between. Germline CDR1 is SGHDT and CDR2 is YYEEEE. This CDR3 region has 15 residues. The CDR3 DNA reads TGTGCCAGCAGCTTTCGACAGGCAAATCGGTACGAGCAGTACTTC. Residues: CASSFRQANRYEQYF.